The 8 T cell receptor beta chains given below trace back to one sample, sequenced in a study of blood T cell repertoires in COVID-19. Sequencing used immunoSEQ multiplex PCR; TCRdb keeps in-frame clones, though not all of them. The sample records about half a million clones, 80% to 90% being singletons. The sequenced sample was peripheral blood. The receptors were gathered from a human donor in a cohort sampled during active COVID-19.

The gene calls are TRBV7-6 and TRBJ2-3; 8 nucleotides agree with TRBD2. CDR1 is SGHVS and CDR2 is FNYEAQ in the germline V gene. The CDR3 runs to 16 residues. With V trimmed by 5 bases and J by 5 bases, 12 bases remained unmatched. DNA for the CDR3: TGTGCCAGCAGCCGCCGGGCGGGAGGCGACGGAGATACGCAGTATTTT. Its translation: CASSRRAGGDGDTQYF.

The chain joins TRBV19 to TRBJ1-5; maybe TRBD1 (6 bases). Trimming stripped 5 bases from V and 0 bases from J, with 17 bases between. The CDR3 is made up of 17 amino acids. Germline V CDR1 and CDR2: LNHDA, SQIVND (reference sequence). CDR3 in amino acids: CASSPRGQLYSNQPQHF. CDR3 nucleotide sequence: TGTGCCAGTAGTCCCAGGGGCCAGTTGTATAGCAATCAGCCCCAGCATTTT.

CDR3 DNA sequence: TGTGCCAGCAGTATGGACAGAGCTCCATACAATGAGCAGTTCTTC. Its translation: CASSMDRAPYNEQFF. The J gene is TRBJ2-1, the V gene TRBV2; TRBD1 might be the D (6 bases). The CDR3 contains 15 residues. V shed 5 bases and J shed 4 bases, with 15 bases lying between them. Germline loops: CDR1 SNHLY, CDR2 FYNNEI.

The CDR3 coding sequence is TGTGCCACCAGTCAGGGCACAGGGGGTTCTAACTATGGCTACACCTTC. Its translation is CATSQGTGGSNYGYTF. The chain employs TRBV19 and TRBJ1-2, with 8 bases lining up with TRBD1. This CDR3 has 16 residues. The J segment lost 0 bases and the V segment lost 10 bases, leaving 13 bases of the junction unmatched. Germline CDR1 reads LNHDA; CDR2 reads SQIVND (reference sequence).

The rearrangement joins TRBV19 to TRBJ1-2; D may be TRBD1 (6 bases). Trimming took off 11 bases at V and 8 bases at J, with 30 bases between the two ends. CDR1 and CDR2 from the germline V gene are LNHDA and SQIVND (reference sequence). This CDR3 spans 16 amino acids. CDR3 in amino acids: CAVASYQTSGHGGYTF. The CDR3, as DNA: TGTGCCGTAGCCTCTTACCAAACCTCGGGACATGGAGGCTACACCTTC.

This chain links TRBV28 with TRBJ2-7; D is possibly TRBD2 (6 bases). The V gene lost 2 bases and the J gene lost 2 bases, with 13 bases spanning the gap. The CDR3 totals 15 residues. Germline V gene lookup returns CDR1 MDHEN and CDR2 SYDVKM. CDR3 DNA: TGTGCCAGCAGTTTAACCCCTAGCGCAACCTACGAGCAGTACTTC. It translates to CASSLTPSATYEQYF.

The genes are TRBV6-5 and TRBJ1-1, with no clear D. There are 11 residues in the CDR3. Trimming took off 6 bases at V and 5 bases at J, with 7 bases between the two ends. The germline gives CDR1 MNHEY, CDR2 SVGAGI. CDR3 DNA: TGTGCCAGCAGCGCAGATACTGAAGCTTTCTTT. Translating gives CASSADTEAFF.

The CDR3 spells CSVEIWKPDRATGELFF. In nucleotides, the CDR3 is TGCAGCGTTGAGATATGGAAGCCCGACAGAGCCACCGGGGAGCTGTTTTTT. J is TRBJ2-2 and V is TRBV29-1; weak D call: TRBD1 (5 bases). The CDR3 is 17 residues long. V was pared by 3 bases and J by 4 bases, with 21 bases between. Germline V gene sequence: CDR1 SQVTM, CDR2 ANQGSEA.